These T cell receptor beta chains were read from a single sample in a study of blood T cell repertoires in COVID-19. The assay was immunoSEQ multiplex PCR, and TCRdb's table has in-frame clones only and misses some. The sample lists 200,000 to 300,000 clones, around 88% occurring once. Sequenced: PBMCs or T cells enriched from blood (not recorded which). All receptors come from a woman aged 40 to 50 with acute COVID-19. Each CDR3 is given with its conserved first and last residue. The D gene is left open where the match is weak. Size values are once, few and many counts, or a class for expanded clones, and some rows have none.

NA | TRBJ2-7 | TRBV4-1 | NA | CASSQGLSGSYEQYF | TGCGCCAGCAGCCAGGGGCTGAGTGGTTCCTACGAGCAGTACTTC
NA | TRBJ2-5 | TRBV5-1 | TRBD2 | CASSLDAGGEETQYF | TGCGCCAGCAGCTTGGATGCGGGAGGAGAAGAGACCCAGTACTTC
NA | TRBJ2-7 | TRBV10-1 | TRBD1 | CASSDAPGQGHEQYF | TGCGCCAGCAGTGATGCCCCGGGACAGGGCCACGAGCAGTACTTC
NA | TRBJ2-7 | TRBV28 | NA | CATTDSSSYEQYF | TGTGCCACTACCGACAGTTCTTCCTACGAGCAGTACTTC
NA | TRBJ2-1 | TRBV10-3 | NA | CANGQTNNEQFF | TGTGCCAACGGACAGACAAACAATGAGCAGTTCTTC
NA | TRBJ1-5 | TRBV7-8 | NA | CASSVYSNQPQHF | TGTGCCAGCAGCGTTTATAGCAATCAGCCCCAGCATTTT
NA | TRBJ2-7 | TRBV5-4 | NA | CASSLDADSSYEQYF | TGTGCCAGCAGCTTGGATGCGGACTCTTCCTACGAGCAGTACTTC
NA | TRBJ2-7 | TRBV11-3 | NA | CASSTRGGYEQYF | TGTGCCAGCAGCACCCGGGGTGGCTACGAGCAGTACTTC
NA | TRBJ2-3 | TRBV28 | TRBD1 | CASRITGGDKGSTDTQYF | TGTGCCAGCAGGATTACAGGGGGCGATAAGGGAAGCACAGATACGCAGTATTTT
NA | TRBJ1-2 | TRBV7-9 | NA | CASSSSRAPGMIYGYTF | TGTGCCAGCAGTTCCAGCAGGGCGCCAGGAATGATCTATGGCTACACCTTC
NA | TRBJ2-1 | TRBV3-1/TRBV3-2 | NA | CASSTEALVNEQFF | TGTGCCAGCAGCACAGAAGCATTAGTGAATGAGCAGTTCTTC
NA | TRBJ2-7 | TRBV6-5 | NA | CASSSDLGGTYEQYF | TGTGCCAGCAGTTCCGACTTAGGGGGTACCTACGAGCAGTACTTC
NA | TRBJ2-7 | TRBV29-1 | TRBD1 | CSAGQGADEQYF | TGCAGCGCCGGACAGGGGGCCGACGAGCAGTACTTC
NA | TRBJ1-1 | TRBV14 | NA | CASSQRSRLSGSEAFF | TGTGCCAGCAGCCAACGTTCGCGACTTTCGGGGTCTGAAGCTTTCTTT
NA | TRBJ2-1 | TRBV5-4 | TRBD2 | CASSLAWGGGRANEQFF | TGTGCCAGCAGCTTGGCATGGGGTGGCGGGAGGGCGAATGAGCAGTTCTTC
once | TRBJ2-5 | TRBV5-1 | NA | CASSFTGETQYF | TGCGCCAGCAGCTTTACCGGAGAGACCCAGTACTTC
NA | TRBJ2-7 | TRBV6-5 | TRBD2 | CASSYSRTSDHEQYF | TGTGCCAGCAGTTACTCCAGGACTAGCGACCACGAGCAGTACTTC
NA | TRBJ1-6 | TRBV7-8 | NA | CASSPTQGSNSPLHF | TGTGCCAGCAGCCCAACACAGGGATCCAATTCACCCCTCCACTTT
few | TRBJ2-7 | TRBV27 | NA | CASSFGQGHYEQYF | TGTGCCAGCAGTTTTGGGCAGGGCCACTACGAGCAGTACTTC
NA | TRBJ2-3 | TRBV10-3 | TRBD2 | CAISLAGGTTDTQYF | TGTGCCATCAGTTTAGCGGGAGGGACCACAGATACGCAGTATTTT
NA | TRBJ1-6 | TRBV6-1 | TRBD1 | CASSEGQGLSLHF | TGTGCCAGCAGTGAAGGACAGGGCCTTTCCCTCCACTTT
NA | TRBJ1-2 | TRBV7-9 | TRBD1 | CASSRTGNNYGYTF | TGTGCCAGCAGCAGGACAGGGAACAACTATGGCTACACCTTC
NA | TRBJ2-7 | TRBV30 | NA | CAWSSRVHEQYF | TGTGCCTGGAGTTCTAGAGTCCACGAGCAGTACTTC
NA | TRBJ2-7 | TRBV2 | TRBD2 | CASISSGGTAIHF | TGTGCCAGCATTTCATCGGGGGGGACGGCGATACACTTC
NA | TRBJ1-4 | TRBV4-1 | NA | CASSQSPTLLDEKLFF | TGCGCCAGCAGCCAATCCCCGACTTTATTAGATGAAAAACTGTTTTTT
NA | TRBJ1-1 | TRBV12-3/TRBV12-4 | TRBD1 | CASTPDRVGRAFF | TGTGCCAGCACCCCGGACAGGGTAGGAAGAGCTTTCTTT
NA | TRBJ2-1 | TRBV9 | TRBD2 | CASSVGPLAGGDEQFF | TGTGCCAGCAGCGTAGGTCCCCTAGCGGGTGGGGATGAGCAGTTCTTC
once | TRBJ2-3 | TRBV6-2/TRBV6-3 | NA | CASSLGLITDTQYF | TGTGCCAGCAGCCTAGGACTGATCACAGATACGCAGTATTTT
NA | TRBJ2-3 | TRBV2 | NA | CASSAGRGNTDTQYF | TGTGCCAGCAGTGCGGGGAGGGGGAACACAGATACGCAGTATTTT
NA | TRBJ2-4 | TRBV29-1 | TRBD2 | CSVGLAGGPQNIQYF | TGCAGCGTTGGACTAGCGGGAGGGCCCCAAAACATTCAGTACTTC
NA | TRBJ1-2 | TRBV24-1 | NA | CATSDLDSYGYTF | TGTGCCACCAGTGATTTGGACAGCTATGGCTACACCTTC
few | TRBJ1-2 | TRBV15 | NA | CATSSHGGGDYGYTF | TGTGCCACCAGCTCACATGGGGGGGGAGACTATGGCTACACCTTC
NA | TRBJ2-3 | TRBV11-2 | TRBD2 | CASSLGGLASDTQYF | TGTGCCAGCAGCTTAGGGGGACTAGCATCGGATACGCAGTATTTT
once | TRBJ2-1 | TRBV3-1/TRBV3-2 | NA | CASSGSLSEPYNEQFF | TGTGCCAGCAGCGGCTCGTTGAGCGAGCCCTACAATGAGCAGTTCTTC